This TCR beta chain was profiled in a study of blood T cell repertoires in COVID-19. Study in general: There were acute and convalescent COVID-19 samples, and they came from the United States, Italy and Spain. T cells, B-cell-depleted T cells, or PBMCs provided the cDNA or gDNA that served as material.

Authors' methods: Using reference gene primer amplification, nucleated cell counts were estimated. Measured with immunoSEQ multiplex PCR; TCRdb has only the in-frame clones, and not every one. V, J and clone size reflect that table, while D and trimming were determined from the DNA. This sample has approximately 250,000 clones; 75% to 85% occur once, and the top ten carry 2% to 2.5%. CDR1 is MNHEY and CDR2 is SMNVEV in the germline V gene (reference sequence). This CDR3 comprises 18 residues. V lost 6 bases to trimming and J lost 0 bases; unmatched junction nucleotides: 4. The clonotype originates from a man aged 40-55 years who had recovered from COVID-19. V is TRBV27 and J is TRBJ2-6; 14 nucleotides align to TRBD2. The source material was peripheral blood. The CDR3 DNA follows: TGTGCCAGCAGGAAGACTAGCGGGAGGGCCTCTGGGGCCAACGTCCTGACTTTC. Its translation: CASRKTSGRASGANVLTF.